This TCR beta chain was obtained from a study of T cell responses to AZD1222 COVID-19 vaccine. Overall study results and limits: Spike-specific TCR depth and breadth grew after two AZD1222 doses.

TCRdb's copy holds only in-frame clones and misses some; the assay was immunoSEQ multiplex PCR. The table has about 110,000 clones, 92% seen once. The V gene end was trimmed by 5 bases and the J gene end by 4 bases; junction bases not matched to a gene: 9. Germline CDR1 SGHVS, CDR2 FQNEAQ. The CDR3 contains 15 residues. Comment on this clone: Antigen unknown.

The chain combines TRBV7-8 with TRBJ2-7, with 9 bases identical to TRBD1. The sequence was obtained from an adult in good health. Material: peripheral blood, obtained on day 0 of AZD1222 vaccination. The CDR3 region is CASSPRTGTGYEQYF. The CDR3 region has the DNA TGTGCCAGCAGCCCGCGGACAGGGACAGGGTACGAGCAGTACTTC.